This T cell receptor (beta chain) was captured in a study of CD8 T cells in ankylosing spondylitis. Overall study results and limits: Ankylosing spondylitis blood appeared to be characterized by a TCR beta motif of 7 to 9 highly homologous variants. Earlier reports found some motif variants in synovial fluid and blood in reactive arthritis. Disease-linked clones displayed a CD8+ phenotype and appeared relatively rarely in peripheral blood.

A remark on this clonotype: The target antigen is unknown.

Each TCR beta library was made by quantitative 5'-RACE that incorporated molecular barcodes. TCRdb called the 5' RACE reads again in MiXCR, with one record for every CDR3 protein. In the table there are about 350,000 distinct CDR3 sequences, 20% to 25% of which are singletons. The sequence was obtained from a male donor with ankylosing spondylitis or in good health (not recorded which). What was sequenced was blood, either unsorted or a sorted T cell fraction (not recorded which).

CDR3 amino acids: CSVELTGSYEQYF. The CDR3 nucleotides are TGCAGCGTTGAACTGACGGGCTCCTACGAGCAGTACTTC. The chain recombines TRBV29-1 with TRBJ2-7; no clear D gene. The germline CDR1 and CDR2 sequences are SQVTM and ANQGSEA. The CDR3 extends over 13 amino acids. V lost 2 bases and J 0 bases, leaving 8 bases between the germline ends.